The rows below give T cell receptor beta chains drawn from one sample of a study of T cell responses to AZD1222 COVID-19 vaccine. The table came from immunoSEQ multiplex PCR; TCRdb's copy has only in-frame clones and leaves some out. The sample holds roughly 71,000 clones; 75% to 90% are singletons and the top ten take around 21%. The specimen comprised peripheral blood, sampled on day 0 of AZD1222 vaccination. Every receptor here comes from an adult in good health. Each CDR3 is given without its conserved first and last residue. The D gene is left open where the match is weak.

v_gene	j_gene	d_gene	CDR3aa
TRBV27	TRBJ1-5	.	ASSLSALGQPQH
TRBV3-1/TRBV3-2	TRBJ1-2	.	ASSQGNSLNYGYT
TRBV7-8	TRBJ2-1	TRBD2	ASSLAELAGLGGEQF
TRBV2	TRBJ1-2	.	ASTEGRVANYGYT
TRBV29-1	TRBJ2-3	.	SVEDVGLGRGSTDTQY
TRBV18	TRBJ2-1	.	ASSPTTSNNEQF
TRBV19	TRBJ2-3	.	ATSATSSTDTQY
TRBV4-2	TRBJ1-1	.	ASSQRSGDTEAF
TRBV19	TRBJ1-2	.	ASSGGPPLYGYT
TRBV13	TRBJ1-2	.	ASSSGNYGYT
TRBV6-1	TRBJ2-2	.	ASSLSSELF
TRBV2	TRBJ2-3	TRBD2	ASSEIGGADTQY
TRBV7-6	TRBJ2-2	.	ASSLGTNTGELF
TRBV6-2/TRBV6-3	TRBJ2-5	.	ASSYGKETQY
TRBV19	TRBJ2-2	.	ASSIAATGELF
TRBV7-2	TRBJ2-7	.	ASSLGIGPYEQY
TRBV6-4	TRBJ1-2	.	ASSDTGFGYT
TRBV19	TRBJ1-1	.	ASSIDQRQGTEAF
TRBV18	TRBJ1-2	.	ASSQRHQSRGSLNYGYT
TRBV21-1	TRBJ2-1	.	ASSSVPGARYNEQF
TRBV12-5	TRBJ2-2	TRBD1	ASGRPGQPTGELF
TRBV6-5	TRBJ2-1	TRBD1	ASRKDRLTYNEQF
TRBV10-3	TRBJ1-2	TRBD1	AISTSGTAYYGYT
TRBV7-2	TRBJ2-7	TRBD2	ASRTSGREYEQY
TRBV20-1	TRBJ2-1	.	SASWRQTYNEQF
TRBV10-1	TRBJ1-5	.	ASSVGDHQPQH
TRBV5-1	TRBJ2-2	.	ASSRGTDPTNTGELF
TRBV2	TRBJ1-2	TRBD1	ASSTGTGFLNYGYT
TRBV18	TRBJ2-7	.	ASSPPGLTHSYEQY
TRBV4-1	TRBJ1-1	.	ASSQDNGFTEAF
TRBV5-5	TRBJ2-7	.	ASSFSVPSYEQY
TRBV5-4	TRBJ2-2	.	ASSLGSGNTGELF